These 27 T cell receptor beta chains came from one sample sequenced in a study of blood T cell repertoires in COVID-19. This table comes from immunoSEQ multiplex PCR, and its TCRdb copy is limited to in-frame clones, with some not included. Here the sample spans roughly 79,000 clones, 84% being singletons. Sequences were obtained from peripheral blood. The source of these receptors is a middle-aged man with acute or convalescent COVID-19.

The table lists this clone with a count of one. CDR3 loop: CASSLGQASTEAFF. The CDR3 region has the DNA TGTGCCAGCAGCTTGGGACAGGCTTCGACTGAAGCTTTCTTT. This sequence joins TRBV5-4 and TRBJ1-1; perhaps TRBD1 as D (6 bases). The CDR3 sequence is 14 residues long. Germline lookup yields CDR1 SGHNT and CDR2 YYREEE (reference sequence). Between the trimmed V and J ends, which lost 0 bases and 5 bases, there was a span of 11 bases.

The V call is TRBV28, the J call TRBJ1-1; D remains ambiguous. The CDR3 covers 12 residues. The V gene lost 5 bases and the J gene lost 2 bases, with 6 bases spanning the gap. Germline assignment: CDR1 MDHEN and CDR2 SYDVKM. The DNA of the CDR3 is TGTGCCAGCAGTGGAGGAAACACTGAAGCTTTCTTT. It specifies CASSGGNTEAFF.

DNA of the CDR3: TGTGCCAGCAGTCGGACAGCCGGGAACTATGGCTACACCTTC. It is translated as CASSRTAGNYGYTF. The chain recombines TRBV6-2 or TRBV6-3 with TRBJ1-2, with D tentatively TRBD1 (6 bases). Germline V gene data show CDR1 as MNHEY and CDR2 as SVGEGT. This CDR3 has 14 amino acids. V dropped 5 bases and J dropped 2 bases, with 12 bases sitting between them.

The CDR3, as DNA: TGTGCCAGCTCACCCCGAAGGGGGCGCGGTGAAAAACTGTTTTTT. Translating it yields CASSPRRGRGEKLFF. The chain is built from TRBV18 and TRBJ1-4, with TRBD1 identical over 7 bases. Per the germline V gene, CDR1 is KGHSH and CDR2 is LQKENI. The CDR3 extends over 15 amino acids. Trimming removed 3 bases from V and 7 bases from J; junction bases left unmatched: 8. The whole variable domain, remainder taken from reference TRBV18 and TRBJ1-4, is NAGVMQNPRHLVRRRGQEARLRCSPMKGHSHVYWYRQLPEEGLKFMVYLQKENIIDESGMPKERFSAEFPKEGPSILRIQQVVRGDSAAYFCASSPRRGRGEKLFFGSGTQLSVL.

The rearrangement joins TRBV21-1 to TRBJ2-1; the table's D call, TRBD2, was not checked against the DNA. TRBV21-1 is noted as a pseudogene. CDR3 size: 22 residues. CDR3 region: CASSPLEAEGGVGTISYNEQFF. CDR3 nucleotide sequence: TGTGCCAGCAGCCCCCTGGAGGCCGAGGGGGGGGTTGGGACCATATCCTACAATGAGCAGTTCTTC.

The chain combines TRBV9 with TRBJ2-7; 7 bases agree with TRBD1. V was clipped by 3 bases and J by 4 bases; unmatched bases: 10. This CDR3 has 15 residues. The germline V gene has CDR1 SGDLS and CDR2 YYNGEE. CDR3 loop: CASSARGSVGYEQYF. DNA of the CDR3: TGTGCCAGCAGCGCCAGGGGGAGTGTGGGTTACGAGCAGTACTTC.

The rearrangement uses TRBV30 and TRBJ1-2; D possibly corresponds to TRBD1 (6 bases). The CDR3 is 13 amino acids. Germline V gene data show CDR1 as GTSNPN and CDR2 as SVGIG (reference sequence). Trimming stripped 2 bases from V and 8 bases from J, with 15 bases between. CDR3 residues: CAWSSGHSWGYTF. The CDR3 DNA sequence: TGTGCCTGGAGTTCGGGACACTCATGGGGCTACACCTTC.

CDR3 residues: CASSLGTGVSIFHEQYF. Here the CDR3 DNA reads TGTGCCAGCAGCTTAGGGACAGGGGTAAGCATTTTCCACGAGCAGTACTTC. The chain couples TRBV5-5 to TRBJ2-7; TRBD1 matches at 10 bases. The V gene's germline CDR1 is SGHKS and CDR2 YYEKEE (reference sequence). The V segment lost 2 bases and the J segment 5 bases; nucleotides outside the gene matches: 13. The CDR3 runs to 17 residues. The full variable domain, its missing parts supplied by reference TRBV5-5 and TRBJ2-7, is DAGVTQSPTHLIKTRGQQVTLRCSPISGHKSVSWYQQVLGQGPQFIFQYYEKEERGRGNFPDRFSARQFPNYSSELNVNALLLGDSALYLCASSLGTGVSIFHEQYFGPGTRLTVT.

V and J are TRBV5-1 and TRBJ1-2; D is possibly TRBD1 (6 bases). V dropped 1 base and J dropped 3 bases, with 13 bases sitting between them. There are 15 residues in the CDR3. Per germline, CDR1 SGHRS and CDR2 YFSETQ. CDR3 sequence (DNA): TGCGCCAGCAGCTTGAGGTACAGGGAAGACTATGGCTACACCTTC. Translation: CASSLRYREDYGYTF.

V is TRBV9 and J is TRBJ2-1, with 9 bases identical to TRBD1. V gave up 4 bases and J gave up 2 bases; unmatched junction bases: 4. CDR3 length: 15 residues. Germline V gives CDR1 SGDLS, CDR2 YYNGEE. CDR3 sequence: CASSPRDRAYNEQFF. CDR3 DNA: TGTGCCAGCAGCCCCCGGGACAGGGCCTACAATGAGCAGTTCTTC.

The chain uses TRBV4-2 and TRBJ2-2; D is unclear. The CDR3 runs 14 residues. With 2 bases removed from V and 1 base from J, the gap between germline ends came to 5 bases. Germline lookup yields CDR1 LGHNA and CDR2 YNFKEQ. The CDR3 region has the DNA TGTGCCAGCAGCCAATCTCTGAACACCGGGGAGCTGTTTTTT. Protein: CASSQSLNTGELFF.

This chain uses TRBV4-3 with TRBJ2-1; 9 bases align to TRBD2. CDR3 length: 16 amino acids. After removal of 1 base from V and 4 bases from J, the junction contained 5 bases not matched to a gene. Germline V gives CDR1 LGHNA, CDR2 YSLEER. In DNA form, the CDR3 reads TGCGCCAGCAGCCAAGCTGCGGGGGGGCGGTACAATGAGCAGTTCTTC. Translating it yields CASSQAAGGRYNEQFF.

The chain's CDR3 is CASSARQGTEEKLFF. In nucleotides, the CDR3 is TGTGCCAGCAGCGCCCGACAGGGAACGGAAGAAAAACTGTTTTTT. V gene TRBV9 combines with J gene TRBJ1-4; TRBD1 aligns across 7 bases. Germline V CDR1 and CDR2: SGDLS, YYNGEE. V trimming: 3 bases; J trimming: 8 bases; junction bases outside the gene matches: 10. This CDR3 region has 15 residues.

The V gene is TRBV11-2, the J gene TRBJ2-7; 7 positions agree with TRBD2. The CDR3 sequence is 17 residues long. The junction had 13 bases not matched to a gene; V was cut back by 5 bases and J by 0 bases. The germline V gene encodes CDR1 SGHAT and CDR2 FQNNGV. The CDR3 is CASSGGTGTTYSYEQYF. The CDR3 DNA follows: TGTGCCAGCAGCGGAGGTACCGGGACTACTTACTCCTACGAGCAGTACTTC.

V is TRBV6-5 and J is TRBJ2-2; TRBD2 agrees at 7 bases. This CDR3 has 13 amino acids. CDR1 and CDR2 from the germline V gene are MNHEY and SVGAGI. After removal of 6 bases from V and 6 bases from J, the junction contained 4 bases not matched to a gene. CDR3 bases: TGTGCCAGCAGGGATCGGGGGGCCGGGGAGCTGTTTTTT. Translated, it gives CASRDRGAGELFF.

The chain is built from TRBV11-3 and TRBJ2-7; D remains ambiguous. Trimming shortened V by 3 bases and J by 2 bases, and 17 bases separated the two germline ends. The CDR3 runs 16 residues. Germline V gene data show CDR1 as SGHNT and CDR2 as YENEEA. The CDR3 protein is CASSFQIGVSAYEQYF. In DNA form, the CDR3 reads TGTGCCAGCAGCTTTCAGATCGGAGTTTCAGCCTACGAGCAGTACTTC.

This chain links TRBV4-2 with TRBJ1-2; D gene uncertain. Germline lookup yields CDR1 LGHNA and CDR2 YNFKEQ. Trimming shortened V by 0 bases and J by 4 bases, and 9 bases separated the two germline ends. This CDR3 has 14 amino acids. CDR3 amino acids: CASSQDSTTYGYTF. Written as DNA, the CDR3 is TGTGCCAGCAGCCAAGATTCGACAACCTATGGCTACACCTTC.

The chain combines TRBV6-1 with TRBJ2-7; 9 bases match TRBD1. Germline CDR1 reads MNHNS; CDR2 reads SASEGT. This CDR3 is built from 15 residues. V lost 0 bases to trimming and J lost 5 bases; unmatched junction nucleotides: 5. The CDR3 sequence: CASSEARQGVNEQYF. The CDR3 region has the DNA TGTGCCAGCAGTGAAGCGCGACAGGGGGTAAACGAGCAGTACTTC.

This rearrangement joins TRBV7-9 to TRBJ2-7; no reliable D call. The CDR3 sequence is 15 residues long. CDR1 and CDR2 from the germline V gene are SEHNR and FQNEAQ (reference sequence). Trimming removed 1 base from V and 0 bases from J, with 10 bases in between. CDR3 DNA sequence: TGTGCCAGCAGCTTAGGTAGTAGCCCCTCCTACGAGCAGTACTTC. Protein product: CASSLGSSPSYEQYF.

The genes are TRBV14 and TRBJ1-1, with 10 bases fitting TRBD1. CDR1 is SGHDN, CDR2 FVKESK, per germline. V trimming: 2 bases; J trimming: 2 bases; junction bases outside the gene matches: 17. This CDR3 region has 20 residues. CDR3 loop: CASSQYGAGQGLFENTEAFF. The DNA for the CDR3 is TGTGCCAGCAGCCAATATGGTGCGGGACAGGGGCTTTTTGAAAACACTGAAGCTTTCTTT.

The chain employs TRBV30 and TRBJ2-1, with 10 bases fitting TRBD2. V lost 6 bases and J lost 6; bases outside the gene matches: 8. This CDR3 has 14 residues. Germline-derived CDR1 and CDR2 are GTSNPN and SVGIG (reference sequence). Here the CDR3 DNA reads TGTGCCTGCCTGCCTAGCGGGAGTTTCAATGAGCAGTTCTTC. Protein: CACLPSGSFNEQFF. Together with reference TRBV30 and TRBJ2-1, the CDR3 gives the full variable domain: SQTIHQWPATLVQPVGSPLSLECTVEGTSNPNLYWYRQAAGRGLQLLFYSVGIGQISSEVPQNLSASRPQDRQFILSSKKLLLSDSGFYLCACLPSGSFNEQFFGPGTRLTVL.

The CDR3 spells CASSQGQVWPLHF. The CDR3 nucleotides are TGCGCCAGCAGCCAAGGACAGGTCTGGCCCCTCCACTTT. This chain uses TRBV4-3 with TRBJ1-6, with D possibly TRBD1 on 6 matching bases. Germline V gene sequence: CDR1 LGHNA, CDR2 YSLEER. The CDR3 totals 13 residues. The V gene lost 1 base and the J gene lost 13 bases, with 11 bases spanning the gap.

The rearrangement joins TRBV10-3 to TRBJ2-7; 11 bases agree with TRBD2. The CDR3 is 14 amino acids. Germline loops: CDR1 ENHRY, CDR2 SYGVKD. V gave up 4 bases and J gave up 4 bases; unmatched junction bases: 3. The CDR3 coding sequence is TGTGCCATCAGTGTAGGGACTAGCGGTTACGAGCAGTACTTC. It yields the protein CAISVGTSGYEQYF.

The chain is built from TRBV11-2 and TRBJ2-3; 9 bases agree with TRBD2. V lost 7 bases and J lost 6; bases outside the gene matches: 8. The CDR3 consists of 14 residues. CDR1 and CDR2 from the germline V gene are SGHAT and FQNNGV. The CDR3 sequence is CASTRRGGGDTQYF. CDR3 DNA sequence: TGTGCCAGCACCCGGCGGGGGGGCGGGGATACGCAGTATTTT. The whole variable domain, remainder taken from reference TRBV11-2 and TRBJ2-3, is EAGVAQSPRYKIIEKRQSVAFWCNPISGHATLYWYQQILGQGPKLLIQFQNNGVVDDSQLPKDRFSAERLKGVDSTLKIQPAKLEDSAVYLCASTRRGGGDTQYFGPGTRLTVL.

This clone was observed a few times. The J gene is TRBJ2-7, the V gene TRBV7-2; 8 bases agree with TRBD1. V trimming: 5 bases; J trimming: 0 bases; junction bases outside the gene matches: 3. CDR1 is SGHTA, CDR2 FQGNSA, per germline. The CDR3 totals 14 residues. The CDR3 DNA reads as TGTGCCAGCAGCCCGCAGGGGGCCTCCTACGAGCAGTACTTC. It specifies CASSPQGASYEQYF.

V usage is TRBV6-5 and J usage is TRBJ1-1; 7 bases align to TRBD1. V lost 6 bases to trimming and J lost 6 bases; unmatched junction nucleotides: 10. Germline CDR1 MNHEY, CDR2 SVGAGI. The CDR3 consists of 14 residues. The CDR3 coding sequence is TGTGCCAGCAGATCAAACAGCGGACAGGCTGAAGCTTTCTTT. It is translated as CASRSNSGQAEAFF.

The CDR3 DNA sequence: TGTGCCACCAGCCTGGGACAGACCTACGAGCAGTACTTC. Its translation is CATSLGQTYEQYF. This chain connects TRBV15 to TRBJ2-7; 7 bases are shared with TRBD1. Germline assignment: CDR1 LNHNV and CDR2 YYDKDF (reference sequence). J lost 2 bases, V lost 5 bases, and 3 bases had no gene match. CDR3 length equals 13 residues.